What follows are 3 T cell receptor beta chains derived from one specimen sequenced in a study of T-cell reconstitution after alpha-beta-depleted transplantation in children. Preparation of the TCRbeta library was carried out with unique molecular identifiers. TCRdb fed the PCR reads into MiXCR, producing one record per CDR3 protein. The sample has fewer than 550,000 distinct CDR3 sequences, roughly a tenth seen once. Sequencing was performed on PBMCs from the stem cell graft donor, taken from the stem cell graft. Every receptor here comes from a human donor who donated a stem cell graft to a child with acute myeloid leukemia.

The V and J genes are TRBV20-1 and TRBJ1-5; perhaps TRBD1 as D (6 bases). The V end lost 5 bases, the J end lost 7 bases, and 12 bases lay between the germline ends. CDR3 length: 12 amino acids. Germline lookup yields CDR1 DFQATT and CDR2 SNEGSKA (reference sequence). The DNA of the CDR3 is TGCAGTGCTGCCGCCACAGGGCAGCCCCAGCATTTT. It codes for CSAAATGQPQHF.

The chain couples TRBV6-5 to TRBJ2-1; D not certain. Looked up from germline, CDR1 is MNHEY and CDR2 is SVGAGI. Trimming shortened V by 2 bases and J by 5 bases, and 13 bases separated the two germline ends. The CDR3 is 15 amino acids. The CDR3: CASSYVDTINNEQFF. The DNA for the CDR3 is TGTGCCAGCAGTTACGTGGATACGATAAACAATGAGCAGTTCTTC.

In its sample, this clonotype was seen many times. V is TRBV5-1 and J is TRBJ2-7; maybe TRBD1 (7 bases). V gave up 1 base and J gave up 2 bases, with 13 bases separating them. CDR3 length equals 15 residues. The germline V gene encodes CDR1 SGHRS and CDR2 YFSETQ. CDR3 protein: CASSLRQGGTYEQYF. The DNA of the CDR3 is TGCGCCAGCAGCTTGCGGCAGGGGGGAACCTACGAGCAGTACTTC.